This section outlines one TCR beta chain sequence together with its context. No cognate antigen has been identified for it. Per-base quality was not reported, and no clone a single base away is much larger than it. V is reduced by 1 base and J by 8 bases, leaving a spacing of 11 bases between them. As encoded in the germline V gene, CDR1 is SGHDT while CDR2 is YYEEEE. The CDR3 spans 13 residues, from the cysteine through the phenylalanine. The CDR3 DNA has 39 bases and is translated from base 1. Participants were included only if at least one PBMC sample before ART initiation and at least two post-ART samples were available. Every participant with HIV received treatment in the United States of America. Before DNA extraction, cryopreserved samples of roughly 1-10 million PBMC were thawed and washed. At the time of the earliest PBMC sample, participants with HIV were aged between about 23 and 54 years. PBMC samples were contributed by each participant from 1-4 timepoints before ART initiation and 2-8 timepoints after ART initiation, with a median of 7 samples. Serial HIV viral load, CD4+ T-cell count, ART history and demographic data were obtained for every participant. A Qiagen kit on a QIAcube was used to extract genomic DNA from unsorted PBMC, with samples processed in batches of 12.

The immunoSEQ hsTCRB v3.0 assay was used at survey level resolution for TRB variable region sequencing. The target sequencing depth for TRB was roughly 40,000-55,000 T-cell genomes per sample. An Illumina MiSeq with a v3 150-cycle kit was used to sequence the pooled TRB libraries. The authors processed their data as follows. Repertoire analysis was performed in R inside a reproducible Nextflow workflow that covered QC, data transformation and analysis. LymphoSeq2, an R package for exploring AIRR-Seq data, was used to implement custom analyses. Several samples that produced fewer than 5000 total TRB sequences were removed, so 180 or so HIV repertoires were analyzed. Among the 180 to 200 retained HIV repertoires, roughly 60 were collected before ART initiation and roughly 130 were collected after ART initiation. Repertoires were downsampled to 5000 TRB nucleotide sequences, with summary statistics averaged over 100 downsampling iterations. TRB sequences were retained for analysis only if CDR3 regions of at least seven amino acids were present. A Shannon entropy-derived clonality score and the Gini coefficient were used to measure diversity. Repertoire networks linked the top 5000 CDR3 amino acid sequences whenever two sequences differed by an edit distance of one. Antigen specificity groups and MHC restriction were predicted for TRB CDR3 amino acid sequences with GLIPH2. Known CMV, EBV, HIV or tissue antigen associations were flagged by matching CDR3 amino acid sequences against VDJdb and McPAS-TCR. Pre-ART, post-ART and control groups were compared with Wilcoxon signed-rank tests and Holm-Bonferroni correction. TCRdb provides this immuneACCESS table in a form limited to in-frame rearrangements. Some clones are lacking; in checked studies, under half of them reflect an unresolved V gene, and why the rest are absent is not known. From that table come the V and J calls and clone size; the DNA was used to work out D and trimming. This sample is represented by 20,000 to 30,000 clones; 75% to 85% of them were singletons. The ten largest clones capture 2.3% of the sample.

This sample was included in a study of long-term antiretroviral therapy in people with HIV (dated by TCRdb to 2022 to 2024). General notes on the study: The earliest samples were collected roughly a decade before the 2015 WHO recommendation for immediate ART, at a time when ART was usually postponed until CD4 counts fell. A retrospective serial study tested whether changes in peripheral blood TRB repertoire composition and diversity were associated with ART initiation and durable HIV suppression. From over 25 adults with confirmed HIV infection, the cohort provided roughly 200 cryopreserved PBMC samples, gathered serially across a mean of around 6 years (range 1-12). About 35% of the 30 participants with HIV were female. No cross-contamination during QIAcube processing turned up in test extractions that ran a monoclonal T-cell line alongside 25 to 35 polyclonal samples.

Findings and caveats that apply to the study as a whole: At every time point, the repertoire was dominated by expanded TRB clones first identified before ART initiation, although this dominance fluctuated and, in many PLHIV, declined after ART. Samples dated from about 2003 to 2018, and the ART regimens used may be less effective than current ones. Owing to limited PBMC availability, only the TCR beta chain was sequenced, without alpha chain pairing. Because pre-ART samples had limited cell numbers, unsorted PBMC were profiled rather than sorted CD4+ and CD8+ T cells. CDR3 length ranges in HIV repertoires were narrower than in controls, and network structure suggested an antigen-experienced repertoire with only a slight naive shift after ART. ART initiation was associated with a significant increase in TRB diversity, but diversity stayed significantly below transplant donor controls even after long-term ART. No data were available on ART adherence, viral resistance or therapy changes, limiting inferences about post-ART repertoire changes.

The sequence links TRBV5-6 to TRBJ2-3, with TRBD2 as a weak D call on 6 bases. This TCR came from a middle-aged man with HIV. The sample in question was unsorted PBMCs, obtained 3 years after starting antiretroviral therapy. The CDR3 has the sequence CASSLPTGVTQYF. The bases are TGTGCCAGCAGCTTGCCCACGGGGGTTACGCAGTATTTT.